This is a list of T cell receptor beta chains from one sample in a study of T cells after yellow fever vaccination. Using its own MiXCR run on the 5' RACE reads, TCRdb lists one record per CDR3 protein. The sample shows about 180,000 distinct CDR3 sequences, 6.2% of them seen only once. The input for sequencing was CD4+ T cells sorted from PBMCs, taken on the day of the first yellow fever vaccination. The source of these receptors is a man younger than 30 who received the YFV17D yellow fever vaccine. The CDR3 runs from the conserved cysteine through the conserved F or W. The D gene is left open where the match is weak. Rows may omit the clone size; those that give it use once, few, many or a size class.

cdr3_length | j_call | clone_size | v_call | d_call | cdr3_aa | cdr3_nt
17 | TRBJ2-2 | - | TRBV9 | TRBD1 | CAISAGRRDRDTGELFF | TGTGCCATCAGCGCCGGGCGCCGGGACAGGGACACCGGGGAGCTGTTTTTT
12 | TRBJ2-3 | many | TRBV6-5 | - | CATHTPTDTQYF | TGTGCCACCCACACACCGACAGATACGCAGTATTTT
16 | TRBJ2-1 | few | TRBV11-2 | - | CASSPSRGGTYNEQFF | TGTGCCAGCAGCCCCAGCAGGGGGGGAACCTACAATGAGCAGTTCTTC
16 | TRBJ2-1 | - | TRBV15 | TRBD1 | CATSRGLDRAYNEQFF | TGTGCCACCAGCAGAGGGCTGGACAGGGCTTACAATGAGCAGTTCTTC
17 | TRBJ2-3 | many | TRBV6-5 | - | CASSSPPGGQFSDTQYF | TGTGCCAGCAGTTCCCCCCCCGGGGGTCAATTTTCGGATACGCAGTATTTT
13 | TRBJ1-1 | few | TRBV20-1 | TRBD1 | CSASDRGRLEAFF | TGCAGTGCTAGTGACAGGGGGAGGCTTGAAGCTTTCTTT
13 | TRBJ2-1 | few | TRBV7-2 | - | CASSIGRNNEQFF | TGTGCCAGCAGCATCGGACGGAACAATGAGCAGTTCTTC
18 | TRBJ1-5 | - | TRBV3-1 | - | CASSQDHGDTYSNQPQHF | TGTGCCAGCAGCCAAGATCATGGGGACACTTATAGCAATCAGCCCCAGCATTTT
19 | TRBJ2-3 | many | TRBV4-2 | TRBD2 | CASSRSGLAGGFGTDTQYF | TGTGCCAGCAGCCGCTCGGGACTAGCGGGGGGGTTTGGCACAGATACGCAGTATTTT
21 | TRBJ1-4 | - | TRBV4-1 | - | CASSQDLAGTSGWSLTEKLFF | TGCGCCAGCAGCCAAGATCTAGCAGGGACCTCCGGATGGTCGCTAACTGAAAAACTGTTTTTT
16 | TRBJ1-6 | few | TRBV6-2/TRBV6-3 | - | CASSYARQHYNSPLHF | TGTGCCAGCAGTTACGCACGACAGCACTATAATTCACCCCTCCACTTT
15 | TRBJ1-6 | few | TRBV2 | - | CASSDQSSYNSPLHF | TGTGCCAGCAGTGATCAAAGCTCCTATAATTCACCCCTCCACTTT
15 | TRBJ2-7 | many | TRBV6-5 | TRBD2 | CASSYPLGRSYEQYF | TGTGCCAGCAGTTACCCGCTCGGGAGGAGCTACGAGCAGTACTTC
15 | TRBJ1-4 | few | TRBV20-1 | - | CSARPFSGQHEKLFF | TGCAGTGCTAGACCTTTCTCGGGACAACACGAAAAACTGTTTTTT
12 | TRBJ1-2 | few | TRBV6-2/TRBV6-3 | - | CASSSSYGPYTF | TGTGCCAGCAGTTCTTCTTACGGTCCTTACACCTTC